The clone carrying this T cell receptor beta chain occurred many times. Barcoded TCR alpha and TCR beta cDNA libraries with UMIs came from 5'RACE using constant-segment primers. Via MiXCR, TCRdb re-called the 5' RACE reads, giving one row per CDR3 protein. The sample lists 100,000 to 150,000 distinct CDR3 sequences, approximately 16% occurring once. The data were obtained in a study of T-cell memory formation after mild COVID-19. Sequencing input: PBMCs or a T cell subset sorted from them (not recorded which). The clonotype comes from an adult woman who had mild COVID-19 (a few samples of this study predate the infection). Cell type and time point are not known.

The DNA of the CDR3 is TGCGCCAGCAGCCAAGATTTTAGGGGGAGCCCCTCAAAAAACATTCAGTACTTC. Amino acids: CASSQDFRGSPSKNIQYF. The chain carries TRBV4-3 and TRBJ2-4; tentatively, D is TRBD1 (6 bases). The V gene's germline CDR1 is LGHNA and CDR2 YSLEER. The CDR3 contains 18 residues. Trimming removed 0 bases from V and 4 bases from J, with 19 bases in between.